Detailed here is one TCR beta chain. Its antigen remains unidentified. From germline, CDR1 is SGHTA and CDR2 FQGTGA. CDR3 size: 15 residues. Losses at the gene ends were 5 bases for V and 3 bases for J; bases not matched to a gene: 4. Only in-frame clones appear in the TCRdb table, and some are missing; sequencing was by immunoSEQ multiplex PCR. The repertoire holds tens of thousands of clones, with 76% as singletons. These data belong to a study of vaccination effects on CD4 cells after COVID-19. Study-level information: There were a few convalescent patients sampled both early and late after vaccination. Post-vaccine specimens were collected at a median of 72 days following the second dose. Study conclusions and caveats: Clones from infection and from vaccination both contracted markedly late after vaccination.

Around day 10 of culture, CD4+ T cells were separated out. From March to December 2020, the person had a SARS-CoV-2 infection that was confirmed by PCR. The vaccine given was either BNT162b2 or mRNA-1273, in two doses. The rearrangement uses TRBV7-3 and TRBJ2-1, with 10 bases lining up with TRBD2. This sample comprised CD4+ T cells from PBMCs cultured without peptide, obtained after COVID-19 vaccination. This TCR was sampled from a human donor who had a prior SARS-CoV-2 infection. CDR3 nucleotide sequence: TGTGCCAGCAGCCTGACTAGCGGGTACTACAATGAGCAGTTCTTC. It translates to CASSLTSGYYNEQFF.